These 24 T cell receptor beta chains share one sample of origin, sequenced in a study of a mutant IDH1 vaccine in newly diagnosed glioma. The sample's time point: week 47, end of study. Doses of 300 ug of mutant IDH1 20-mer peptide were given with topical imiquimod. No antigen has been identified for these receptors. Repertoires were generated with immunoSEQ multiplex PCR, while TCRdb's copy carries only in-frame clones and drops some. Among about 34,000 clones listed, approximately 87% were seen once. Here the sequenced sample was PBMCs, taken from a glioma patient whose treatment included an IDH1 peptide vaccine. These receptors were taken from a woman in her 30s with glioma.

The chain uses TRBV6-1 and TRBJ2-5; possibly TRBD2 for D (5 bases). Germline V CDR1 and CDR2: MNHNS, SASEGT. V gave up 4 bases and J gave up 1 base, with 16 bases separating them. This CDR3 contains 16 residues. The CDR3 nucleotides are TGTGCCAGCAGTGGTAGGATGGGTAGCGCCCAAGAGACCCAGTACTTC. Protein sequence: CASSGRMGSAQETQYF.

The V call is TRBV7-2, the J call TRBJ2-5; weak D call: TRBD1 (5 bases). The V and J ends lost 1 base and 2 bases respectively, with 17 bases between them. The CDR3 is 17 amino acids. In germline, CDR1 is SGHTA, CDR2 FQGNSA. CDR3 residues: CASSLGRLGARQETQYF. The CDR3 DNA reads TGTGCCAGCAGCTTAGGACGTCTTGGGGCCCGGCAAGAGACCCAGTACTTC.

The chain joins TRBV5-1 to TRBJ2-2; tentatively, D is TRBD1 (5 bases). The CDR3 has 16 residues. Between the trimmed V and J ends, which lost 0 bases and 4 bases, there was a span of 13 bases. Germline V gene lookup returns CDR1 SGHRS and CDR2 YFSETQ. CDR3 sequence: CASSLAQDIPTGELFF. The DNA for the CDR3 is TGCGCCAGCAGCTTGGCCCAGGACATCCCCACCGGGGAGCTGTTTTTT.

The CDR3 nucleotides are TGTGCCAGCAGTCTGGGGACAGGGTTTGGCCCAACTAATGAAAAACTGTTTTTT. Translating gives CASSLGTGFGPTNEKLFF. The chain links TRBV25-1 to TRBJ1-4; 9 positions match TRBD1. Trimming took 5 bases from V and 0 from J; bases not matched to a gene: 10. There are 18 residues in the CDR3. The germline gives CDR1 MGHDK, CDR2 SYGVNS.

CDR3 nucleotide sequence: TGTGCCAGCAGCTTAGCTTTGGGGGGGACAGGGGTAAATGAGCAGTTCTTC. Protein: CASSLALGGTGVNEQFF. The chain has TRBV7-9 and TRBJ2-1, with 10 bases identical to TRBD1. Trimming took 0 bases from V and 7 from J; bases not matched to a gene: 9. In germline, CDR1 is SEHNR, CDR2 FQNEAQ (reference sequence). This CDR3 is 17 amino acids long.

The CDR3 nucleotides read TGTGCCAGCAGCTTGCTAGCTCGGGAGACCCAGTACTTC. As protein: CASSLLARETQYF. The J gene is TRBJ2-5, the V gene TRBV5-6; the D gene is possibly TRBD2 (5 bases). Deletions cut 1 base from V and 5 bases from J, with 9 bases between. This CDR3 has 13 amino acids. Germline CDR1 and CDR2: SGHDT and YYEEEE.

This chain joins TRBV7-9 and TRBJ1-1; D unresolved. The CDR3 contains 13 residues. V shed 3 bases and J shed 1 base, with 6 bases lying between them. The germline CDR1 and CDR2 sequences are SEHNR and FQNEAQ (reference sequence). CDR3 sequence reads: CASSFRTNTEAFF. Written as DNA, the CDR3 is TGTGCCAGCAGCTTTCGGACGAACACTGAAGCTTTCTTT.

CDR3 sequence: CASSLQGALGEKLFF. In DNA form, the CDR3 reads TGCGCCAGCAGCTTGCAGGGGGCGCTGGGTGAAAAACTGTTTTTT. The J gene is TRBJ1-4, the V gene TRBV5-1, with 8 bases fitting TRBD1. CDR1 is SGHRS, CDR2 YFSETQ, per germline. The CDR3 runs 15 residues. With V trimmed by 1 base and J by 7 bases, 6 bases remained unmatched.

The V call is TRBV5-4, the J call TRBJ2-1; 16 nucleotides match TRBD2. V was clipped by 4 bases and J by 4 bases; unmatched bases: 8. The CDR3 is made up of 18 amino acids. Per the germline V gene, CDR1 is SGHNT and CDR2 is YYREEE (reference sequence). CDR3 bases: TGTGCCAGCAGCGCCGGGACTAGCGGGGGGGCCGGGTACAATGAGCAGTTCTTC. Protein: CASSAGTSGGAGYNEQFF.

This chain links TRBV6-6 with TRBJ1-2; D unclear. The CDR3 runs 13 residues. In germline, CDR1 is MNHNY, CDR2 SVGAGI (reference sequence). Trimming cost V 7 bases and J 5 bases, with 14 bases left between them. The CDR3 DNA reads as TGTGCCAGCAATCCAGGCAGCTTATATGGCTACACCTTC. Its translation is CASNPGSLYGYTF.

The count of this clone is one. The rearrangement uses TRBV10-3 and TRBJ2-6; 11 nucleotides match TRBD1. CDR3 size: 17 residues. Germline assignment: CDR1 ENHRY and CDR2 SYGVKD. The J segment lost 3 bases and the V segment lost 7 bases, leaving 8 bases of the junction unmatched. CDR3 residues: CAIKERTGGSGANVLTF. The CDR3 DNA reads TGTGCCATCAAAGAGCGGACAGGGGGCAGTGGGGCCAACGTCCTGACTTTC.

The chain recombines TRBV6-1 with TRBJ1-1, with D perhaps matching TRBD1 (6 bases). The CDR3 runs 12 residues. Germline-derived CDR1 and CDR2 are MNHNS and SASEGT. V dropped 7 bases and J dropped 6 bases, with 12 bases sitting between them. CDR3 loop: CASTRNRAEAFF. In nucleotides, the CDR3 is TGTGCCAGCACCCGAAACAGGGCTGAAGCTTTCTTT.

This rearrangement joins TRBV27 to TRBJ2-7; 10 nucleotides line up with TRBD1. V lost 4 bases to trimming and J lost 5 bases; unmatched junction nucleotides: 8. This CDR3 has 15 residues. Germline lookup yields CDR1 MNHEY and CDR2 SMNVEV (reference sequence). CDR3 loop: CASSSPGQGIHEQYF. Written as DNA, the CDR3 is TGTGCCAGCAGTTCCCCGGGACAGGGGATCCACGAGCAGTACTTC.

The chain has TRBV29-1 and TRBJ1-2, with D perhaps matching TRBD1 (5 bases). The CDR3 has 17 residues. V lost 0 bases and J 4 bases, leaving 21 bases between the germline ends. Germline lookup yields CDR1 SQVTM and CDR2 ANQGSEA. CDR3 amino acids: CSVEDPNRPGLSYGYTF. CDR3 bases: TGCAGCGTTGAAGATCCCAACCGTCCGGGACTGAGCTATGGCTACACCTTC.

The chain links TRBV19 to TRBJ2-6; D unresolved. Germline V gene sequence: CDR1 LNHDA, CDR2 SQIVND (reference sequence). The ends were cut back, 4 bases at V and 0 bases at J, with 10 bases in the middle. The CDR3 is 16 amino acids. CDR3 protein: CASSNGRTSGANVLTF. For the CDR3, the DNA is TGTGCCAGTAGTAACGGACGGACCTCTGGGGCCAACGTCCTGACTTTC.

This chain uses TRBV5-6 with TRBJ2-5; a possible D gene is TRBD2 (6 bases). Germline values: CDR1 SGHDT, CDR2 YYEEEE. The length of the CDR3 is 17 residues. V lost 2 bases, J lost 0 bases, and 17 bases lay in between. The CDR3, as DNA: TGTGCCAGCAGCTTTCGGGGGACCGCTCCGTACCAAGAGACCCAGTACTTC. Translating it yields CASSFRGTAPYQETQYF.

The rearrangement joins TRBV6-5 to TRBJ2-6; no reliable D call. V lost 2 bases and J lost 0, with 8 bases in between. The CDR3 sequence is 16 residues long. In germline, CDR1 is MNHEY, CDR2 SVGAGI. The CDR3 loop is CASSYDSFSGANVLTF. The CDR3 nucleotides read TGTGCCAGCAGTTACGACTCTTTCTCTGGGGCCAACGTCCTGACTTTC.

The V call is TRBV5-6, the J call TRBJ2-1; TRBD1 matches at 10 bases. The germline gives CDR1 SGHDT, CDR2 YYEEEE. CDR3 length equals 16 residues. J lost 3 bases, V lost 3 bases, and 6 bases had no gene match. Here the CDR3 DNA reads TGTGCCAGCAGCTCGCCGGGACAGGGGTACTACAATGAGCAGTTCTTC. This sequence encodes CASSSPGQGYYNEQFF.

V and J are TRBV6-1 and TRBJ2-3, with 7 bases fitting TRBD1. Losses at the gene ends were 6 bases for V and 6 bases for J; bases not matched to a gene: 9. The germline CDR1 and CDR2 sequences are MNHNS and SASEGT. The CDR3 runs to 14 residues. The CDR3 sequence: CASSQGDAMDTQYF. In DNA, the CDR3 is TGTGCCAGCAGCCAGGGGGATGCCATGGATACGCAGTATTTT.

This clone has just a few counts. This chain links TRBV7-2 with TRBJ2-4, with 10 bases aligning to TRBD2. V lost 6 bases to trimming and J lost 5 bases; unmatched junction nucleotides: 10. In germline, CDR1 is SGHTA, CDR2 FQGNSA. CDR3 size: 16 residues. CDR3 sequence reads: CASSKAGGSGENIQYF. The CDR3 nucleotides read TGTGCCAGCAGTAAAGCGGGGGGGTCGGGAGAAAACATTCAGTACTTC.

The genes are TRBV10-3 and TRBJ1-6; tentative D call: TRBD1 (6 bases). The CDR3 is made up of 14 amino acids. With 9 bases removed from V and 7 bases from J, the gap between germline ends came to 16 bases. Germline loops: CDR1 ENHRY, CDR2 SYGVKD. The CDR3 nucleotides read TGTGCCATGAAAGGACAGAGATACAATTCACCCCTCCACTTT. This translates into CAMKGQRYNSPLHF.

The chain links TRBV7-8 to TRBJ2-7; the match to TRBD1 covers 8 bases. Germline CDR1 is SGHVS and CDR2 is FQNEAQ. The CDR3 runs to 16 residues. Trimming cost V 2 bases and J 0 bases; bases outside gene matches: 6. DNA for the CDR3: TGTGCCAGCAGCTTAACCGGACAGGGCTACTCCTACGAGCAGTACTTC. This translates into CASSLTGQGYSYEQYF.

The chain recombines TRBV5-1 with TRBJ1-4, with D uncertain. Germline CDR1 SGHRS, CDR2 YFSETQ. This CDR3 region has 12 residues. V was pared by 4 bases and J by 10 bases, with 11 bases between. CDR3: CASSALSGKLFF. Written as DNA, the CDR3 is TGCGCCAGCAGCGCCTTAAGCGGAAAACTGTTTTTT.

The chain is built from TRBV29-1 and TRBJ2-7, with TRBD2 as a possible D gene (6 bases). CDR1 and CDR2 (germline): SQVTM, ANQGSEA. This CDR3 is 14 amino acids long. The V gene lost 0 bases and the J gene lost 7 bases, with 16 bases spanning the gap. The CDR3 DNA follows: TGCAGCGTTGAAGATCGAGGACTAAGTGAAGAGCAGTACTTC. The encoded protein is CSVEDRGLSEEQYF.